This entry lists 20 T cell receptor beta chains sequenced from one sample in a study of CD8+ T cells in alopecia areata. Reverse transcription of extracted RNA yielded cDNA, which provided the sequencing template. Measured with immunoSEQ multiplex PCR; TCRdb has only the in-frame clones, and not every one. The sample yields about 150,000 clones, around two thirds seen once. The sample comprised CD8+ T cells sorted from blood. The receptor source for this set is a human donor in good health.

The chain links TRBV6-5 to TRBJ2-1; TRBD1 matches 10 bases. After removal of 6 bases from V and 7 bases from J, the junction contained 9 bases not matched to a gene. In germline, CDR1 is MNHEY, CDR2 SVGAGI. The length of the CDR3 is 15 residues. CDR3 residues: CASRAGTGEWNEQFF. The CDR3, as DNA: TGTGCCAGCAGAGCTGGGACAGGGGAGTGGAATGAGCAGTTCTTC.

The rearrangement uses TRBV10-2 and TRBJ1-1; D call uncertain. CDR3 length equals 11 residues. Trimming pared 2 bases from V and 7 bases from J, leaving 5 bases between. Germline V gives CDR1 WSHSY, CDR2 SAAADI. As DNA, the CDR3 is TGCGCCAGCAGTGAGCGAGATGAAGCTTTCTTT. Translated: CASSERDEAFF.

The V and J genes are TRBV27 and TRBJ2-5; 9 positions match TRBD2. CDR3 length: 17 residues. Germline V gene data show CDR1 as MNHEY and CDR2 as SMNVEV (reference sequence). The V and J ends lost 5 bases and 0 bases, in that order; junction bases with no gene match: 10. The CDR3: CASSPGWREGYQETQYF. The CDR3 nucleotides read TGTGCCAGCAGTCCCGGTTGGCGGGAGGGATACCAAGAGACCCAGTACTTC.

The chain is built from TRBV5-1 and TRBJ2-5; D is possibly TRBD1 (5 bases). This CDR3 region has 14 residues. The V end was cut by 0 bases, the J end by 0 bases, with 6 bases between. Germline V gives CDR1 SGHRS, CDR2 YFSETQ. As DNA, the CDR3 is TGCGCCAGCAGCTTGGACAGGTACCAAGAGACCCAGTACTTC. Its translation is CASSLDRYQETQYF.

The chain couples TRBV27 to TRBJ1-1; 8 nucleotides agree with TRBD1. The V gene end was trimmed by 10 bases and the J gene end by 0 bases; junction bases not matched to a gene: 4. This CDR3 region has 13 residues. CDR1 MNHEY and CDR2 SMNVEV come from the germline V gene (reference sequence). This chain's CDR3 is CATLDRVNTEAFF. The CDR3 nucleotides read TGTGCCACCCTGGACAGGGTGAACACTGAAGCTTTCTTT.

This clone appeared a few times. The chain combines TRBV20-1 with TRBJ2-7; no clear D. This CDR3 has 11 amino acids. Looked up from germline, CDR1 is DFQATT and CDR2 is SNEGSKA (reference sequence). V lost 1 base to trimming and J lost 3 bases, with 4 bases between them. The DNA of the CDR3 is TGCAGTGCTAGAGGGTTCTACGAGCAGTACTTC. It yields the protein CSARGFYEQYF.

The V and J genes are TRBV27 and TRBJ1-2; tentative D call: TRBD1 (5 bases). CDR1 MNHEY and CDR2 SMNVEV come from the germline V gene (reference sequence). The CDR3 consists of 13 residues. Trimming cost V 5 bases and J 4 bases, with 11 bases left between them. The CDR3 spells CASSPQGSYGYTF. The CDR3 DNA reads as TGTGCCAGCAGTCCCCAGGGCAGCTATGGCTACACCTTC.

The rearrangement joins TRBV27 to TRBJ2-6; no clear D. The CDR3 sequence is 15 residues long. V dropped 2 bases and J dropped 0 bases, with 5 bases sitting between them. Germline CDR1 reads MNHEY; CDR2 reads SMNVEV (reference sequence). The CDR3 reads CASSLLSSGANVLTF. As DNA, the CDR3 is TGTGCCAGCAGTTTACTTAGCTCTGGGGCCAACGTCCTGACTTTC.

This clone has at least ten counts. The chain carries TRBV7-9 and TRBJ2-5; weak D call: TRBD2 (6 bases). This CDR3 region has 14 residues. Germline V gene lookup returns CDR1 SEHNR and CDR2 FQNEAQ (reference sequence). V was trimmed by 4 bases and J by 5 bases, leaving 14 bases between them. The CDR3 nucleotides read TGTGCCAGCAGCTCGTCGGAGGGCCCGGAGACCCAGTACTTC. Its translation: CASSSSEGPETQYF.

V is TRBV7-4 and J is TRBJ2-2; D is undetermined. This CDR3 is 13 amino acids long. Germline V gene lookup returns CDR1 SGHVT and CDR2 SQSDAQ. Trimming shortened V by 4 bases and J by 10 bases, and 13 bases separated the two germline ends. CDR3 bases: TGTGCCAGCAGCTCAGTGGCTCCCGAGGAGCTGTTTTTT. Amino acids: CASSSVAPEELFF.

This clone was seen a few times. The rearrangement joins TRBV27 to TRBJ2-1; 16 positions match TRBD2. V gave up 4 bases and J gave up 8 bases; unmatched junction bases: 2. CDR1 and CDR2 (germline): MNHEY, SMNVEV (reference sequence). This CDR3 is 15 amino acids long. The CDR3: CASSYGTSGRDEQFF. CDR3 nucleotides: TGTGCCAGCAGTTATGGGACTAGCGGGAGGGATGAGCAGTTCTTC.

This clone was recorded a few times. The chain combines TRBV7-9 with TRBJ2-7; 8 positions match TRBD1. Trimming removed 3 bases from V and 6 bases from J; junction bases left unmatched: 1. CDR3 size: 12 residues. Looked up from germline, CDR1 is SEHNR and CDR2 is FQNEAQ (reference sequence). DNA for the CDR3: TGTGCCAGCAGCTTGACAGGGGCCGAGCAGTACTTC. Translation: CASSLTGAEQYF.

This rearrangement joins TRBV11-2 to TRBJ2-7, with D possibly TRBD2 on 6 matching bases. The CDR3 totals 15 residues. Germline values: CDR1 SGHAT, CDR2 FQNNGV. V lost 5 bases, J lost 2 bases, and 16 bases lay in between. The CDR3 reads CASSPWRGLPYEQYF. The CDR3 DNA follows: TGTGCCAGCAGCCCCTGGCGGGGCCTGCCCTACGAGCAGTACTTC.

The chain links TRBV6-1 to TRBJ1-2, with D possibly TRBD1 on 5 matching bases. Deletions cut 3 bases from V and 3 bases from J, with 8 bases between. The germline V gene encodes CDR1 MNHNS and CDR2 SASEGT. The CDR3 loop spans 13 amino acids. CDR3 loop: CASSEDNDYGYTF. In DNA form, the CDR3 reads TGTGCCAGCAGTGAGGACAATGACTATGGCTACACCTTC.

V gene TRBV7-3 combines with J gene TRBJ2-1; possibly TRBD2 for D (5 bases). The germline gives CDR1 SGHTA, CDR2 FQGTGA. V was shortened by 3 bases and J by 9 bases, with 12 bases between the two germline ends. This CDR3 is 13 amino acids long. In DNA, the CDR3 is TGTGCCAGCAGCTTGATGTTCGGGGTTGAGCAGTTCTTC. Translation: CASSLMFGVEQFF.

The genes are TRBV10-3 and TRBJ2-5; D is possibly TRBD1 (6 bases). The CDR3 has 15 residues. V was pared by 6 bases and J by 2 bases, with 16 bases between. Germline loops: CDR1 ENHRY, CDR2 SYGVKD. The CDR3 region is CAIRGGRDRQETQYF. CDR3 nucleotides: TGTGCCATCAGAGGGGGACGGGATAGGCAAGAGACCCAGTACTTC.

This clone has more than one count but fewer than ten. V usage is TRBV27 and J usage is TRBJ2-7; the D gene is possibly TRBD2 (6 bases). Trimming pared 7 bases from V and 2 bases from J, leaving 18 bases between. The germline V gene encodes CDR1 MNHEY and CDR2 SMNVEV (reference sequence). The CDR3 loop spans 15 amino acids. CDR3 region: CASNIGGMGTYEQYF. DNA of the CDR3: TGTGCCAGCAATATCGGAGGGATGGGGACCTACGAGCAGTACTTC.

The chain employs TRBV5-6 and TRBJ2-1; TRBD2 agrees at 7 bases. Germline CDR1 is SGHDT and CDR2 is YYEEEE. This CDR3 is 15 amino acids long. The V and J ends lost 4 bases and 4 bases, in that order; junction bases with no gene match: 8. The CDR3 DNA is TGTGCCAGCAGCCAGCCGGGACTACTATACAATGAGCAGTTCTTC. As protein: CASSQPGLLYNEQFF.

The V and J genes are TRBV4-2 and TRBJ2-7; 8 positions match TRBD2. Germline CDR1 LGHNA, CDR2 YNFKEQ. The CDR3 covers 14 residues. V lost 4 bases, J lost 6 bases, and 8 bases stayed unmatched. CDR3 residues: CASSPSGSRAEQYF. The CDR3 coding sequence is TGTGCCAGCAGCCCGAGCGGGAGTCGGGCCGAGCAGTACTTC.

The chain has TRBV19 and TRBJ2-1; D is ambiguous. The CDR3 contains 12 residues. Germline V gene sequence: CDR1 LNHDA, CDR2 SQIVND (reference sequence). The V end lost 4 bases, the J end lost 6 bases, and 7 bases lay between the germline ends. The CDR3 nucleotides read TGTGCCAGTAGTACAGGCACCAATGAGCAGTTCTTC. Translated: CASSTGTNEQFF. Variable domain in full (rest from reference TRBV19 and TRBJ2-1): DGGITQSPKYLFRKEGQNVTLSCEQNLNHDAMYWYRQDPGQGLRLIYYSQIVNDFQKGDIAEGYSVSREKKESFPLTVTSAQKNPTAFYLCASSTGTNEQFFGPGTRLTVL.